This T cell receptor (beta chain) was found in a study of OX40 agonist ivuxolimab in advanced cancers. Trimming stripped 5 bases from V and 9 bases from J, with 8 bases between. This CDR3 is built from 11 residues. The germline V gene has CDR1 LNHDA and CDR2 SQIVND (reference sequence). Sequencing used immunoSEQ multiplex PCR; TCRdb keeps in-frame clones, though not all of them. The repertoire consists of approximately 74,000 clones, with about nine tenths occurring once and the leading ten covering 1.5% to 2%. The sequencing used CD4+ or CD8+ T cells sorted from blood, collected in a trial of the OX40 agonist ivuxolimab. The receptor comes from an adult with an advanced solid tumor such as melanoma, head and neck, liver or kidney cancer. This chain connects TRBV19 to TRBJ2-1, with no clear D. CDR3 region: CASSLSREQFF. CDR3 nucleotide sequence: TGTGCCAGTAGTCTAAGCCGTGAGCAGTTCTTC.